The T cell receptor beta chain described here comes from a study of response to subunit inactivated influenza vaccine. Study results and limitations: Authors suggested seasonal influenza vaccinations each recruit few new T cells.

The J segment lost 1 base and the V segment lost 5 bases, leaving 4 bases of the junction unmatched. This CDR3 is built from 16 residues. This clonotype was counted a few times. Its antigen remains unknown. TCRdb itself ran the RT-PCR reads through MiXCR, one entry per CDR3 protein. The sample holds over 800,000 distinct CDR3 sequences, 21% seen once. This chain links TRBV12-3 or TRBV12-4 with TRBJ2-6; 8 nucleotides match TRBD1. The sample in question was PBMCs from blood, obtained 4 to 6 days after vaccination. The receptor comes from a man in his forties or fifties who received an inactivated influenza vaccine. CDR3 DNA sequence: TGTGCCAGCAGTCATTACAGGGGGTCTGGGGCCAACGTCCTGACTTTC. Translation: CASSHYRGSGANVLTF.